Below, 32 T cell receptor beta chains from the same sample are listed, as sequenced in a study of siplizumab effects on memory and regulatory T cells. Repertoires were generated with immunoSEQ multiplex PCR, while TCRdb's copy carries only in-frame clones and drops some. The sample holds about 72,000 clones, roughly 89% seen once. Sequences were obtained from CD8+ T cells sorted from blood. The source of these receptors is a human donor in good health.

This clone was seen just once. In nucleotides, the CDR3 is TGTGCCAGCAGCGTAGCAGCGGGACCCTACGAGCAGTACTTC. Translating gives CASSVAAGPYEQYF. The rearrangement joins TRBV9 to TRBJ2-7, with 7 bases that match TRBD2. The CDR3 spans 14 residues. CDR1 and CDR2 from the germline V gene are SGDLS and YYNGEE. Trimming cost V 0 bases and J 2 bases; bases outside gene matches: 2.

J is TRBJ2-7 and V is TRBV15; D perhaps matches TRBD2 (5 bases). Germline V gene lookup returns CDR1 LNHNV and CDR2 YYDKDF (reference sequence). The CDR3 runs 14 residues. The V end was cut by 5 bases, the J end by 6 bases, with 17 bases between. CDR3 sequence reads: CATSRLSSGFEQYF. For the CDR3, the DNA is TGTGCCACCAGCCGACTCTCTTCGGGATTCGAGCAGTACTTC.

For the CDR3, the DNA is TGTGCCAGCAGTTTACGGGGGGCTAGCAATCAGCCCCAGCATTTT. Translating gives CASSLRGASNQPQHF. The V call is TRBV27, the J call TRBJ1-5, with a tentative D call TRBD1 (6 bases). CDR1 MNHEY and CDR2 SMNVEV come from the germline V gene (reference sequence). CDR3 length: 15 amino acids. Trimming took off 2 bases at V and 0 bases at J, with 8 bases between the two ends.

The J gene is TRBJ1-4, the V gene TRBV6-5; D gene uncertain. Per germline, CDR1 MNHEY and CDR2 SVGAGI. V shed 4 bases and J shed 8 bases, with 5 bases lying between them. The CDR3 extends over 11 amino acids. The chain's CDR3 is CASSFGEKLFF. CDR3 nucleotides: TGTGCCAGCAGTTTCGGGGAAAAACTGTTTTTT.

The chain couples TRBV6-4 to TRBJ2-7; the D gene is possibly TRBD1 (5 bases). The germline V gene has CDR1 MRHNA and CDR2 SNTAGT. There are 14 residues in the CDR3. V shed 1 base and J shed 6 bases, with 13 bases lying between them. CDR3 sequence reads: CASSDFAGMGEQYF. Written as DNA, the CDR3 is TGTGCCAGCAGTGACTTCGCAGGGATGGGCGAGCAGTACTTC.

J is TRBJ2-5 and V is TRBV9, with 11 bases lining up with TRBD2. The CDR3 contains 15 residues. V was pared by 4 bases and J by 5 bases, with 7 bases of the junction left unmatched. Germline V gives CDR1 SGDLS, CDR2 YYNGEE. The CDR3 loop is CASSLTSGSPETQYF. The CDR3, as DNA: TGTGCCAGCAGCCTTACTAGCGGGAGCCCCGAGACCCAGTACTTC.

CDR3 nucleotides: TGCGCCAGCAGCTTGACCCCCGGGACATCCTCTTACGAGCAGTACTTC. As protein: CASSLTPGTSSYEQYF. The V and J genes are TRBV5-1 and TRBJ2-7, with D perhaps TRBD1 (6 bases). The CDR3 loop spans 16 amino acids. CDR1 and CDR2 from the germline V gene are SGHRS and YFSETQ. The V and J ends lost 1 base and 4 bases respectively, with 18 bases between them.

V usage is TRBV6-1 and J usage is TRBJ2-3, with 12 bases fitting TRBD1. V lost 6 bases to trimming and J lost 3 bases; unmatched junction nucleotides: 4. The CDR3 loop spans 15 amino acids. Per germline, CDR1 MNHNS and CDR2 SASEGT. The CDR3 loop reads CASSRDRGLTDTQYF. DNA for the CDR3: TGTGCCAGCAGCCGGGACAGGGGGCTTACAGATACGCAGTATTTT.

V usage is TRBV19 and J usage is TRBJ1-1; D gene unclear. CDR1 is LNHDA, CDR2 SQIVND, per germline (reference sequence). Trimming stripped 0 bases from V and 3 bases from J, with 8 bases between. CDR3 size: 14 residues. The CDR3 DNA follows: TGTGCCAGTAGTATAGACGGGCGAGACACTGAAGCTTTCTTT. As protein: CASSIDGRDTEAFF.

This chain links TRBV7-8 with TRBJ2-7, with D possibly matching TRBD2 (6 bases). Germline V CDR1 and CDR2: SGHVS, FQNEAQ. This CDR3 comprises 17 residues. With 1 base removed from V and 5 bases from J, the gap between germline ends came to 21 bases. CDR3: CASSLGWGVVVDDEQYF. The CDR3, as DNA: TGTGCCAGCAGCTTAGGTTGGGGGGTTGTAGTAGACGACGAGCAGTACTTC.

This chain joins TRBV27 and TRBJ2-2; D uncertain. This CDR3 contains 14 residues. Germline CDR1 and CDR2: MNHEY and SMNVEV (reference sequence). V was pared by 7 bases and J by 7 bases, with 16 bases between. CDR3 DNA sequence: TGTGCCAGCACCTCTTTGGGGATGGACGGGGAGCTGTTTTTT. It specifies CASTSLGMDGELFF.

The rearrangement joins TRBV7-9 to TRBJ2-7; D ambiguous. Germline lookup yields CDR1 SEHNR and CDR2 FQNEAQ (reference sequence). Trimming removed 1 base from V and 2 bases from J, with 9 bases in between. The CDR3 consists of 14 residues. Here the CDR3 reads CASSLELAAYEQYF. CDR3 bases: TGTGCCAGCAGCTTAGAGTTGGCGGCCTACGAGCAGTACTTC.

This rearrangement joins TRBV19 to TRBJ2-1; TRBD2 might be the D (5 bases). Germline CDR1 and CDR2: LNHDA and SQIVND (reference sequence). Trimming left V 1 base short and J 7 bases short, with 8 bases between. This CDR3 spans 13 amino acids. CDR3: CASSIGTGNEQFF. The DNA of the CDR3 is TGTGCCAGTAGTATAGGGACGGGAAATGAGCAGTTCTTC.

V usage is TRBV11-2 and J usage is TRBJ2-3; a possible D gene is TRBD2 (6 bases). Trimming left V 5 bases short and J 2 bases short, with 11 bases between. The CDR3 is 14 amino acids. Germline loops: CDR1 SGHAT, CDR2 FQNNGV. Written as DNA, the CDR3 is TGTGCCAGCAGCATGGGGACTTTCACAGATACGCAGTATTTT. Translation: CASSMGTFTDTQYF.

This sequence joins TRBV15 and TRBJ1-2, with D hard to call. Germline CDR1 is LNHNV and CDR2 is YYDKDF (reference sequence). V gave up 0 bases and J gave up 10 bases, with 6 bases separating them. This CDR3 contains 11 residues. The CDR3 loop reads CATSREGDYTF. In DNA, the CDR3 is TGTGCCACCAGCAGAGAAGGAGACTACACCTTC.

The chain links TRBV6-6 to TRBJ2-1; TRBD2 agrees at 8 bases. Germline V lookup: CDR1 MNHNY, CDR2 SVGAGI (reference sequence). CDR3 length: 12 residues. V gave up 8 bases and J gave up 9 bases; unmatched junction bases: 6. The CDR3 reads CASDSGITEQFF. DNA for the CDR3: TGTGCCAGCGATAGCGGGATCACTGAGCAGTTCTTC.

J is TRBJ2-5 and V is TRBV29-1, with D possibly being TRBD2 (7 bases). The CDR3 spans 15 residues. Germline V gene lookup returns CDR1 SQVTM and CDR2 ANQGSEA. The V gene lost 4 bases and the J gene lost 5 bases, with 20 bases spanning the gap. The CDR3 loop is CSVGGMGRGGETQYF. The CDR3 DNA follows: TGCAGCGTTGGTGGTATGGGCAGGGGAGGGGAGACCCAGTACTTC.

CDR3 sequence reads: CASSLEDRAWGQPQHF. The CDR3 DNA sequence: TGTGCCAGCAGCTTGGAGGACAGGGCGTGGGGTCAGCCCCAGCATTTT. The V and J genes are TRBV7-9 and TRBJ1-5, with TRBD1 identical over 8 bases. Germline-derived CDR1 and CDR2 are SEHNR and FQNEAQ (reference sequence). This CDR3 has 16 amino acids. J was trimmed by 6 bases and V by 3 bases; bases with no gene match: 10.

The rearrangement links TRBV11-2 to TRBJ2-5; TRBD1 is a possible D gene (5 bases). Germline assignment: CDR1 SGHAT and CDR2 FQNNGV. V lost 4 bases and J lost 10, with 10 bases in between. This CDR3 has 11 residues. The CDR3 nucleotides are TGTGCCAGCAGCTCCCAGGGTGACCAGTACTTC. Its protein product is CASSSQGDQYF.

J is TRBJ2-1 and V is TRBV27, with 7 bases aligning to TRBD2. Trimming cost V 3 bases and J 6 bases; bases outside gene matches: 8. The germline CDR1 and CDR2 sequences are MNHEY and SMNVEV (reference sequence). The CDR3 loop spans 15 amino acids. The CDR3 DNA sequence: TGTGCCAGCAGTTTTCCTCTAGCGGCGCCCAATGAGCAGTTCTTC. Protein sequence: CASSFPLAAPNEQFF.

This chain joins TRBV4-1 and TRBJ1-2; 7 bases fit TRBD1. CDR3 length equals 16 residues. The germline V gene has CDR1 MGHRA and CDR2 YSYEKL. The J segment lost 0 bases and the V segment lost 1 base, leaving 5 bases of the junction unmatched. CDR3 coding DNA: TGCGCCAGCAGCCAAGTACAGGGGAGGTCTAACTATGGCTACACCTTC. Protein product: CASSQVQGRSNYGYTF.

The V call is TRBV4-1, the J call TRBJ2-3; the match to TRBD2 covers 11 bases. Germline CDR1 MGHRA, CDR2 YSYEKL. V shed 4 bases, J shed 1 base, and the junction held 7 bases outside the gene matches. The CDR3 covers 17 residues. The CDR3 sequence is CASSLVPGLAGTDTQYF. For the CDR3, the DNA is TGCGCCAGCAGCCTAGTCCCGGGACTAGCGGGCACAGATACGCAGTATTTT.

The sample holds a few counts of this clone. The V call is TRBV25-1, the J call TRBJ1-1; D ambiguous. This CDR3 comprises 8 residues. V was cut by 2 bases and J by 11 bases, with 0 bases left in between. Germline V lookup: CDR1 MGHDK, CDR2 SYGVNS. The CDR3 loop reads CASSEAFF. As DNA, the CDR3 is TGTGCCAGCAGTGAAGCTTTCTTT.

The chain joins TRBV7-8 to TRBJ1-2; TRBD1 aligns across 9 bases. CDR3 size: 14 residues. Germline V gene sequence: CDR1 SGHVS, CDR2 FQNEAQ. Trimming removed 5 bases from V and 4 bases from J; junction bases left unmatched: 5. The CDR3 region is CASSRQGGSYGYTF. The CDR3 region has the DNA TGTGCCAGCAGCAGACAGGGGGGGAGCTATGGCTACACCTTC.

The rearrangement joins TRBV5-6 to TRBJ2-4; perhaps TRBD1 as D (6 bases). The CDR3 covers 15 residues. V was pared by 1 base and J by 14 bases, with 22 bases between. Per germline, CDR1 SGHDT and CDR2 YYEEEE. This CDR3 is CASSLWGSGMGQEYF. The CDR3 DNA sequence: TGTGCCAGCAGCTTGTGGGGCTCGGGTATGGGACAAGAGTACTTC.

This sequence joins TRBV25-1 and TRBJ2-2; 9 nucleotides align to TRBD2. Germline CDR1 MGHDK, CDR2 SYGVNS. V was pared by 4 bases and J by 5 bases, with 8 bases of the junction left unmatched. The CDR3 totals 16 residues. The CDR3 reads CASSVLAGSGTGELFF. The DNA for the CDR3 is TGTGCCAGCAGTGTCCTAGCGGGGTCGGGGACCGGGGAGCTGTTTTTT.

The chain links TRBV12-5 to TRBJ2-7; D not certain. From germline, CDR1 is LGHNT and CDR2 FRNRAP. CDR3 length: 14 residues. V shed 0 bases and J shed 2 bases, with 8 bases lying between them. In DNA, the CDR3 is TGTGCTAGTGGTTTGGTAACCGAGACCTACGAGCAGTACTTC. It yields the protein CASGLVTETYEQYF.

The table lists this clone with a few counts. For the CDR3, the DNA is TGTGCCAGCAGCCAAGCTCTAAGGGGGAGGTACCAAGAGACCCAGTACTTC. This translates into CASSQALRGRYQETQYF. The chain combines TRBV4-2 with TRBJ2-5, with D perhaps matching TRBD1 or TRBD2 (6 bases each). CDR3 length: 17 residues. The V end was cut by 1 base, the J end by 0 bases, with 15 bases between. The germline V gene has CDR1 LGHNA and CDR2 YNFKEQ.

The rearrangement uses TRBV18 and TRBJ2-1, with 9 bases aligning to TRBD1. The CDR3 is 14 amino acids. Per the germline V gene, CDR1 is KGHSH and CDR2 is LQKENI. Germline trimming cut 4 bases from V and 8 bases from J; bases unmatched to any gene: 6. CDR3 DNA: TGTGCCAGCTCACGGGGACAGGGCATGGATGAGCAGTTCTTC. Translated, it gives CASSRGQGMDEQFF.

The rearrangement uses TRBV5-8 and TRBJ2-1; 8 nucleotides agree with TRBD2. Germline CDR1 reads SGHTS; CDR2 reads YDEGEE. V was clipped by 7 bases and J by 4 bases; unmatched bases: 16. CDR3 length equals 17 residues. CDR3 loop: CASVVASGGDFYNEQFF. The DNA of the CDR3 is TGTGCCAGCGTAGTTGCCAGCGGGGGAGACTTTTACAATGAGCAGTTCTTC.

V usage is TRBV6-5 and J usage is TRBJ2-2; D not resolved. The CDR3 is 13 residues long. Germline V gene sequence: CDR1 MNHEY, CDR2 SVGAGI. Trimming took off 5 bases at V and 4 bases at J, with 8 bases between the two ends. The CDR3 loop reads CASSPEGTGELFF. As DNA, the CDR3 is TGTGCCAGCAGTCCAGAAGGCACCGGGGAGCTGTTTTTT.

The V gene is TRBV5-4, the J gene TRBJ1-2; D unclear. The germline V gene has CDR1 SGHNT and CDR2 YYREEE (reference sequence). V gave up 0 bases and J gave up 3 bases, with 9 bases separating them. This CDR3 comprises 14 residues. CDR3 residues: CASSLDEGHYGYTF. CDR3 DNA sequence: TGTGCCAGCAGCTTGGACGAGGGCCACTATGGCTACACCTTC.